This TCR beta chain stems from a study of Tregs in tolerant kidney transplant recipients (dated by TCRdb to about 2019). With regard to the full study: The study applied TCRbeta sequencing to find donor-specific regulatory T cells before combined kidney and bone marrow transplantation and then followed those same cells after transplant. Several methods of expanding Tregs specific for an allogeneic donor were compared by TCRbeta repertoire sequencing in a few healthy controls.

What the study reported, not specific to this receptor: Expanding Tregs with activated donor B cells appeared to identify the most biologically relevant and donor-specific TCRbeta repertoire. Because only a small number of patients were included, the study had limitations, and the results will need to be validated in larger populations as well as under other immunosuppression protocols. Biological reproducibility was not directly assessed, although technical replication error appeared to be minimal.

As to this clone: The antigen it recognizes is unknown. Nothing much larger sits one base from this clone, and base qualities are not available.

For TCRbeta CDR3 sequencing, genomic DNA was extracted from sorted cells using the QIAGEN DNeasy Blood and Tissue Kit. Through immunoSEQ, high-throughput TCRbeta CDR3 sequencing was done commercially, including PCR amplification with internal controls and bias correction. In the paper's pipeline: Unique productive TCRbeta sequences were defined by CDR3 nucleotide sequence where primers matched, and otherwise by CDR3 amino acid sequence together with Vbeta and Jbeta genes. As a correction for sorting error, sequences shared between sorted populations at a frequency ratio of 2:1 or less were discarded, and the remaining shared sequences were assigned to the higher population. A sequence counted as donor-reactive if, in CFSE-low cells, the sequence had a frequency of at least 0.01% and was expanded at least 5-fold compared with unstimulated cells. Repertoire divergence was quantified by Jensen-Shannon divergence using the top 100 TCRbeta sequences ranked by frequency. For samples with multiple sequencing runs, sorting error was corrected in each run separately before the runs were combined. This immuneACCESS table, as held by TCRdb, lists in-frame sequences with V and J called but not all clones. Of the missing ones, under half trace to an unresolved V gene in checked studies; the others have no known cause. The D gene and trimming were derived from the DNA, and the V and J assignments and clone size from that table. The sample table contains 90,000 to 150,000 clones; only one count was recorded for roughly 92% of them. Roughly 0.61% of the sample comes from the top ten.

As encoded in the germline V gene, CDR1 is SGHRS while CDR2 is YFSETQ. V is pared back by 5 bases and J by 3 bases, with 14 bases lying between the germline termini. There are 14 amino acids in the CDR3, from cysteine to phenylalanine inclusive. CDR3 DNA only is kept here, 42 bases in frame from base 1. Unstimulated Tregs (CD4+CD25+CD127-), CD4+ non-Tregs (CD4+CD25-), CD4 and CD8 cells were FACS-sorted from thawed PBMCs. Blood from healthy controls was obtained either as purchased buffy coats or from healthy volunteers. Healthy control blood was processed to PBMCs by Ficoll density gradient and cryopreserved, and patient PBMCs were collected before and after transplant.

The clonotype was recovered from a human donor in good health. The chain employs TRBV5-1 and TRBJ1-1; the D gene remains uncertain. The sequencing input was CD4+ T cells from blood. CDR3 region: CASRLQTGYTEAFF. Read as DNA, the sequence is TGCGCCAGCAGGCTTCAAACTGGGTACACTGAAGCTTTCTTT.